The T cell receptor (beta chain) under discussion was sequenced for a study of blood T cell repertoires in COVID-19. At the level of the study: The United States, Italy and Spain were the sources of the acute and convalescent COVID-19 samples. T cells, B-cell-depleted T cells, or PBMCs provided the cDNA or gDNA that served as material.

Germline V gene lookup returns CDR1 SGHVS and CDR2 FQNEAQ. The CDR3 loop spans 12 amino acids. Trimming cost V 3 bases and J 5 bases, with 8 bases left between them. Methods used by the authors: The assay estimated nucleated cells by amplifying reference gene primers. This table comes from immunoSEQ multiplex PCR, and its TCRdb copy is limited to in-frame clones, with some not included. V and J calls and clone size are given by that table; D and trimming were obtained from the DNA. The data hold over 300,000 clones, with approximately 85% observed a single time. The rearrangement uses TRBV7-8 and TRBJ2-7, with a tentative D call TRBD1 (6 bases). The origin of this receptor is a human donor in a cohort sampled during active COVID-19. Sequenced: peripheral blood. The CDR3 DNA reads as TGTGCCAGCAGCTTCTCAGGGGACGAGCAGTACTTC. Protein: CASSFSGDEQYF.